A selection of T cell receptor beta chains follows, all from one sample in a study of metastatic and nonmetastatic thyroid tumors. Through MiXCR, TCRdb re-clonotyped the PCR reads. The table includes roughly 81,000 clones, roughly 8.6% detected once. The sample comprised blood. These receptors originate from a female donor with papillary thyroid cancer or a benign thyroid nodule (not recorded which). Some clones in this sample may be carry-over from other donors' samples. Each CDR3 is given with its conserved first and last residue. D genes are given only for firm matches. Expanded clones get a size class; other rows say once, few or many, or leave the size out.

clone size,J gene,V gene,D gene,CDR3 protein,CDR3 DNA
few,TRBJ1-2,TRBV6-1,TRBD1,CASSRGQTGNYGYTF,TGTGCCAGCAGTAGGGGGCAGACAGGGAACTATGGCTACACCTTC
many,TRBJ1-2,TRBV5-6,-,CASSLVGFDGGYTF,TGTGCCAGCAGCTTGGTGGGGTTCGACGGTGGCTACACCTTC
many,TRBJ1-1,TRBV28,TRBD1,CASSPPLADRVPEAFF,TGTGCCAGCAGTCCCCCCCTGGCAGACAGGGTCCCTGAAGCTTTCTTT
many,TRBJ2-3,TRBV30,TRBD1,CAWEPGTGKDTQYF,TGTGCCTGGGAACCCGGGACAGGGAAGGATACGCAGTATTTT
many,TRBJ1-5,TRBV6-6,-,CASSYGQSNQPQHF,TGTGCCAGCAGTTACGGGCAGAGCAATCAGCCCCAGCATTTT
few,TRBJ1-1,TRBV11-2,-,CASSFGNILLRNTEAFF,TGTGCCAGCAGCTTTGGGAACATTTTGTTGAGAAACACTGAAGCTTTCTTT
few,TRBJ2-1,TRBV12-5,-,CASVGQVVNEQFF,TGTGCTAGTGTCGGGCAGGTCGTAAATGAGCAGTTCTTC
-,TRBJ1-1,TRBV20-1,-,CSAWDTQNTEAFF,TGCAGTGCTTGGGACACCCAGAACACTGAAGCTTTCTTT
-,TRBJ1-2,TRBV12-3/TRBV12-4,-,CASSRRGIVYGYTF,TGTGCCAGCAGCCGCAGGGGTATAGTCTATGGCTACACCTTC
few,TRBJ1-4,TRBV6-9,-,CASSFDGQRKLFF,TGTGCCAGCAGTTTTGACGGTCAAAGGAAACTGTTTTTT
many,TRBJ1-1,TRBV5-6,TRBD1,CASTGRPTGWATEAFF,TGTGCCAGCACTGGGCGCCCGACAGGGTGGGCCACTGAAGCTTTCTTT
many,TRBJ1-1,TRBV6-1,TRBD1,CASSPDRVKAFF,TGTGCCAGCAGTCCCGACAGGGTGAAGGCTTTCTTT
many,TRBJ1-2,TRBV5-4,TRBD1,CASSRTGEGYGYTF,TGTGCCAGCAGCAGGACAGGGGAGGGCTATGGCTACACCTTC
-,TRBJ2-1,TRBV12-3/TRBV12-4,-,CASSFRTAWGYNDQFF,TGTGCCAGCAGTTTCAGAACGGCGTGGGGCTACAATGATCAGTTCTTC
many,TRBJ2-2,TRBV6-1,-,CASSRGAVRVAGELFF,TGTGCCAGCAGTCGCGGGGCAGTGCGGGTCGCCGGGGAGCTGTTTTTT